Listed here is a single T cell receptor beta chain. This clonotype has a single count. Its antigen is unknown. No per-base quality is available; no much larger clone lies one base away. One read alone provides weak support. The data were obtained in a study of vaccination and CD4 T cells after COVID-19 (dated by TCRdb to 2021 to 2024). As for the study more broadly: Convalescent patients had a positive SARS-CoV-2 result on nasal swab PCR, and of these patients, about ten had mild disease and one had severe disease. Six males and four females were included in the convalescent cohort, with two Hispanic individuals, seven Caucasians, two Asians and one multiracial person represented. Two doses of either the Pfizer-BioNTech BNT162b2 vaccine (n=8) or the Moderna mRNA-1273 vaccine (n=2) were administered to participants. Post-COVID blood samples were collected from convalescent patients a median of approximately 100 days after diagnosis, with a range of about 35 to 161 days. Post-vaccine blood samples were taken a median of roughly 75 days after the second vaccine dose, with a range of about 12 to 250 days. Culture stimuli were overlapping spike peptide pools from SARS-CoV-2 and from the common cold coronaviruses HCoV-NL63, HCoV-OC43 and HCoV-229E. In control cultures, a CEFX viral epitope pool was used as positive control, an HIV-1 Nef peptide pool was used as negative control, or no peptide was added. In more than eight COVID-19 convalescent patients and a handful of infection-naive healthy vaccine recipients, researchers compared the spike-specific CD4+ TCR repertoire from before mRNA vaccination with the repertoire from after. Study-wide findings and limitations: The study included relatively few convalescent patients and did not analyze early timepoints after natural infection. Among convalescent patients, a median about 90% of the SARS-CoV-2-reactive clones seen after vaccination appeared only after vaccination, which suggests priming specific to the vaccine. Although the median number of SARS-CoV-2-reactive clonotypes went up from fewer than 25 after infection to approximately 40 after vaccination, the increase was not significant. Of the vaccine-specific clones in convalescent patients, 304 of 307, or nearly all, reacted only to SARS-CoV-2 spike and did not cross-react with common cold coronaviruses.

The protocol used for the library was PCR. DNA from cultured CD4+ T cells underwent TCR sequencing with the Oncomine TCR Beta short-read assay at the Johns Hopkins FTIC core. The QIAamp micro DNA kit was used to extract genomic DNA from the cultured CD4+ T cells. Oncomine TCR Beta libraries from cultured CD4+ T cells were pooled using unique dual indexes and sequenced on an Illumina iSeq 100. The authors' analysis ran thus. Non-productive sequences were removed, and CDR3s that did not start with C, did not end with F or W, or were shorter than 7 amino acids were discarded. Antigen-specific clonotypes were identified with the MANAFEST web application by comparing peptide-stimulated wells with reference and other culture wells. An FDR below 0.05, an odds ratio above 5, and a productive frequency above 0.1% in at least two of three replicate wells were required for clones to be considered positive. Cross-reactive clonotypes were defined as significantly expanded in both SARS-CoV-2 spike wells and at least one common cold coronavirus spike condition. Using R version 3.6.1, CDR3 homology was evaluated through Levenshtein distances (stringdist) along with unrooted phylogenetic trees (ape). Clones were called with MiXCR by TCRdb after fastp trimmed the public reads at Q25, and only in-frame beta chains were retained. Rows with a matching CDR3 protein are joined into one entry that keeps the most common DNA and genes. The V and J calls here are based on TCRdb, not the publication. Present in this sample are about 15,000 distinct CDR3 sequences, roughly 43% of which were seen just once. Of the sample, around a sixth is held by the ten largest clones.

V is trimmed back by 5 bases and J by 2 bases, and the junction contains 5 bases that no gene match accounts for. The CDR3 runs 15 amino acids, cysteine and phenylalanine included. The kept DNA is CDR3 alone, 45 bases in frame from the first base. CDR1 and CDR2 are read off the germline V gene as MDHEN and SYDVKM. The sample's treatment or condition label is to be understood as: approximately nine-day PBMC culture with coronavirus spike peptide pools or control peptides (ViraFEST assay). The ViraFEST assay was used in the study, in which antigen-specific T cells were expanded with peptide pools and expanded clonotypes were subsequently identified by TCR sequencing. Positive SARS-CoV-2 PCR tests in the convalescent patients dated from March to December 2020, before Alpha, Beta and Delta variants emerged in the United States. Each well held roughly 2.2 million PBMCs cultured in IMDM containing approximately 5% human AB serum and approximately 9.8 IU/ml IL-2, with approximately 9.2 ug/ml peptide pools added. On days 3 and 7, half of the culture medium was replaced with fresh IL-2-containing medium. After around 11 days of culture, CD4+ T cells were isolated by negative selection with the EasySep CD4+ T cell isolation kit. Ficoll-Paque Plus gradient centrifugation was used to isolate PBMCs from whole blood, and the isolated PBMCs were then either used fresh or cryopreserved at -140C. Culture conditions were generally each tested in triplicate wells.

The chain employs TRBV28 and TRBJ1-5; 8 of the junction bases match TRBD1. The source is a human donor with COVID-19. Material for sequencing was cultured CD4+ T cells from blood. The CDR3 is CASSNGQGGNQPQHF. In nucleotides, the sequence is TGTGCCAGCAGTAACGGACAGGGCGGCAATCAGCCCCAGCATTTT.